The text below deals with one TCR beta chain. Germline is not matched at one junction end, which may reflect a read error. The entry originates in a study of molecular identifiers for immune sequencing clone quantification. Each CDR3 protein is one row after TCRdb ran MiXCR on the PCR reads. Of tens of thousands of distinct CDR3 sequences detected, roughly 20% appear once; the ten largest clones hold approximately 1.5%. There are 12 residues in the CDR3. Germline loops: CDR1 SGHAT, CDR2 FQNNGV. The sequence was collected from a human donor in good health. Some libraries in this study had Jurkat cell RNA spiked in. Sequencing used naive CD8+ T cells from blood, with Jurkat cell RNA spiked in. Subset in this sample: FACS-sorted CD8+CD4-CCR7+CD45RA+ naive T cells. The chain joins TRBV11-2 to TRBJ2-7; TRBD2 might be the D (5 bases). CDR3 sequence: CAGSSERDEQYF. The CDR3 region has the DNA TGTGCCGGCAGCTCTGAGAGGGACGAGCAGTACTTC. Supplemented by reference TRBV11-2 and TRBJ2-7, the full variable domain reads EAGVAQSPRYKIIEKRQSVAFWCNPISGHATLYWYQQILGQGPKLLIQFQNNGVVDDSQLPKDRFSAERLKGVDSTLKIQPAKLEDSAVYLCAGSSERDEQYFGPGTRLTVT.